The 8 T cell receptor beta chains in this list originate from one sample, sequenced in a study. MiXCR was run by TCRdb on the RT-PCR reads, yielding one entry per CDR3 protein. In the table there are about 700,000 distinct CDR3 sequences, over 12% of which are singletons. Specimen: memory CD4+ T cells from blood. These receptors came from a female donor in good health, serving as a healthy control.

This rearrangement joins TRBV20-1 to TRBJ2-7; D not resolved. The CDR3 has 13 residues. Trimming cost V 4 bases and J 4 bases, with 14 bases left between them. The germline V gene has CDR1 DFQATT and CDR2 SNEGSKA (reference sequence). The CDR3 protein is CSAKVMGTYEQYF. The DNA for the CDR3 is TGCAGTGCTAAAGTTATGGGTACTTACGAGCAGTACTTC.

This clonotype has more than one count but fewer than ten. The chain employs TRBV6-5 and TRBJ1-5; D is ambiguous. The V and J ends lost 4 bases and 1 base respectively, with 11 bases between them. Germline CDR1 is MNHEY and CDR2 is SVGAGI. The CDR3 has 15 amino acids. The CDR3 DNA is TGTGCCAGCAGTTCGCCGCGAATGAGCAATCAGCCCCAGCATTTT. As protein: CASSSPRMSNQPQHF.

This clonotype was recorded many times. The CDR3 is CASSSRTSGRALYF. For the CDR3, the DNA is TGTGCCAGCAGTTCCCGGACTAGCGGGAGGGCCCTATACTTC. V usage is TRBV12-3 or TRBV12-4 and J usage is TRBJ2-5; TRBD2 agrees at 15 bases. V shed 4 bases, J shed 14 bases, and the junction held 8 bases outside the gene matches. This CDR3 spans 14 amino acids.

This clonotype was detected ten times or more. The chain employs TRBV6-6 and TRBJ1-1; possibly TRBD1 for D (6 bases). From germline, CDR1 is MNHNY and CDR2 SVGAGI (reference sequence). The V end lost 8 bases, the J end lost 4 bases, and 11 bases lay between the germline ends. The length of the CDR3 is 12 residues. The CDR3 DNA reads as TGTGCCAGCTTGTTGGGGGCCACTGAAGCTTTCTTT. Its protein is CASLLGATEAFF.

This chain links TRBV20-1 with TRBJ2-1; 9 nucleotides match TRBD1. Germline loops: CDR1 DFQATT, CDR2 SNEGSKA (reference sequence). The CDR3 covers 14 residues. Trimming removed 5 bases from V and 7 bases from J; junction bases left unmatched: 9. DNA for the CDR3: TGCAGTGCTCAGAGCTGGGACAGGGCTAATGAGCAGTTCTTC. This encodes CSAQSWDRANEQFF.

This chain uses TRBV19 with TRBJ2-1, with D maybe TRBD2 (5 bases). The CDR3 length is 12 residues. V lost 6 bases, J lost 13 bases, and 16 bases lay in between. The germline V gene encodes CDR1 LNHDA and CDR2 SQIVND (reference sequence). CDR3 sequence (DNA): TGTGCCAGTAGGGGAGTCGTCGATTTACAGTTCTTC. Protein sequence: CASRGVVDLQFF.

The chain links TRBV20-1 to TRBJ2-7; 11 bases are a match to TRBD1. The germline CDR1 and CDR2 sequences are DFQATT and SNEGSKA (reference sequence). The CDR3 is made up of 16 amino acids. V lost 0 bases to trimming and J lost 0 bases; unmatched junction nucleotides: 4. CDR3 residues: CSARDWDRGISYEQYF. The CDR3 DNA sequence: TGCAGTGCTAGAGACTGGGACAGGGGGATCTCCTACGAGCAGTACTTC.

This chain joins TRBV6-6 and TRBJ2-2; 7 bases match TRBD2. This CDR3 spans 15 amino acids. CDR1 MNHNY and CDR2 SVGAGI come from the germline V gene (reference sequence). V was clipped by 3 bases and J by 5 bases; unmatched bases: 6. The chain's CDR3 is CASSYGSAGTGELFF. The CDR3 DNA reads TGTGCCAGCAGTTATGGGTCAGCGGGAACCGGGGAGCTGTTTTTT.